The 8 T cell receptor beta chains below all came from one sample that was sequenced in a study of T cell repertoires in cytomegalovirus infection. Each CDR3 protein gets one entry after TCRdb re-called the reads with MiXCR. This table has 680,000 or so distinct CDR3 sequences, 30% to 40% appearing once. These receptors' antigens are unknown. This specimen was cultured PBMCs, taken from culture after CMV antigen stimulation. Receptors originate from a human donor in good health (CMV status not recorded). Some clones in this sample may be carry-over from other donors' samples.

The rearrangement links TRBV7-9 to TRBJ1-2; D gene unclear. Per the germline V gene, CDR1 is SEHNR and CDR2 is FQNEAQ (reference sequence). The CDR3 consists of 14 residues. V was pared by 4 bases and J by 6 bases, with 15 bases between. CDR3 DNA sequence: TGTGCCAGCAGCTCTCTGGCGGATCCAAATGGCTACACCTTC. Encoded protein: CASSSLADPNGYTF.

This clonotype was counted a few times. The rearrangement links TRBV7-7 to TRBJ2-1; 12 bases are a match to TRBD1. The CDR3 extends over 15 amino acids. The germline CDR1 and CDR2 sequences are SSHAT and FNYEAQ (reference sequence). V lost 4 bases to trimming and J lost 11 bases; unmatched junction nucleotides: 9. The CDR3 DNA follows: TGTGCCAGCAGCTCAAATTCCGGGACAGGGGGCCAGCAGTTCTTC. It codes for CASSSNSGTGGQQFF. Looking up the rest from reference TRBV7-7 and TRBJ2-1 gives the full variable domain: GAGVSQSPRYKVTKRGQDVTLRCDPISSHATLYWYQQALGQGPEFLTYFNYEAQPDKSGLPSDRFSAERPEGSISTLTIQRTEQRDSAMYRCASSSNSGTGGQQFFGPGTRLTVL.

In this sample, this clonotype turned up many times. The chain uses TRBV7-6 and TRBJ1-1; 7 nucleotides match TRBD1. Germline V gene sequence: CDR1 SGHVS, CDR2 FNYEAQ. The CDR3 is 14 residues long. J gave up 2 bases and V 5 bases, and 5 bases lay outside the gene matches. The CDR3 DNA sequence: TGTGCCAGCAGCCAACGGGACAGCAACACTGAAGCTTTCTTT. Encoded protein: CASSQRDSNTEAFF.

This clonotype was recorded a few times. This rearrangement joins TRBV6-2 or TRBV6-3 to TRBJ2-3; no definite D call. This CDR3 spans 13 amino acids. CDR1 is MNHEY, CDR2 SVGEGT, per germline. V lost 7 bases, J lost 4 bases, and 12 bases lay in between. The CDR3: CASTQSGADTQYF. CDR3 nucleotides: TGTGCCAGCACCCAGTCGGGCGCAGATACGCAGTATTTT.

The chain uses TRBV6-2 or TRBV6-3 and TRBJ2-2; TRBD2 matches at 11 bases. From germline, CDR1 is MNHEY and CDR2 SVGEGT. The CDR3 totals 17 residues. The V segment lost 5 bases and the J segment 8 bases; nucleotides outside the gene matches: 13. CDR3 amino acids: CASSQSGLADTSGELFF. The CDR3 DNA follows: TGTGCCAGCAGTCAGTCGGGACTAGCGGATACTTCTGGGGAGCTGTTTTTT.

This clonotype was found a few times. The CDR3 nucleotides are TGTGCCAGCAGCTTTAGCGGGGGGGCGTCGAATGAGCAGTTCTTC. This gives the protein CASSFSGGASNEQFF. The chain links TRBV7-2 to TRBJ2-1; 11 nucleotides line up with TRBD2. Germline loops: CDR1 SGHTA, CDR2 FQGNSA. This CDR3 spans 15 amino acids. V shed 3 bases, J shed 7 bases, and the junction held 5 bases outside the gene matches. The whole variable domain, remainder taken from reference TRBV7-2 and TRBJ2-1, is GAGVSQSPSNKVTEKGKDVELRCDPISGHTALYWYRQSLGQGLEFLIYFQGNSAPDKSGLPSDRFSAERTGGSVSTLTIQRTQQEDSAVYLCASSFSGGASNEQFFGPGTRLTVL.

In this sample, this clonotype turned up a few times. The genes are TRBV7-6 and TRBJ2-3; TRBD2 agrees at 10 bases. Germline CDR1 reads SGHVS; CDR2 reads FNYEAQ. CDR3 size: 16 residues. Germline trimming cut 1 base from V and 4 bases from J; bases unmatched to any gene: 5. CDR3 bases: TGTGCCAGCAGCTTAGTAGGTCTAGCGGGAGCAGATACGCAGTATTTT. This codes for CASSLVGLAGADTQYF.

This clonotype came up many times. The chain has TRBV2 and TRBJ2-3, with 12 bases lining up with TRBD2. V shed 6 bases and J 5 bases; nucleotides not matched to a gene: 6. The CDR3 spans 15 residues. Looked up from germline, CDR1 is SNHLY and CDR2 is FYNNEI. The CDR3 sequence is CASRDGLAGRDTQYF. CDR3 nucleotide sequence: TGTGCCAGCAGAGACGGACTAGCGGGACGAGATACGCAGTATTTT.